This T cell receptor (beta chain) stems from a study of naive and memory T cell subsets. Amplification of ligated cDNA took four PCR rounds with SP2 and nested alpha and beta constant primers. Reverse transcription of blood and skin TCR RNA was primed at alpha and beta constant regions. Each CDR3 protein gets one entry after TCRdb re-called the 5' RACE reads with MiXCR. The sample includes roughly 62,000 distinct CDR3 sequences, more than 6.5% of them seen just once. The library had UMIs added by 3' ligation of an oligonucleotide to TCR cDNA. RNA was extracted from less than 3 ml of whole blood of healthy adults. Input was about 1 to 1,100 ng of DNase-treated total RNA without cell sorting. The CDR3 runs 15 residues. After removal of 0 bases from V and 7 bases from J, the junction contained 7 bases not matched to a gene. Germline V gives CDR1 GTSNPN, CDR2 SVGIG (reference sequence).

The chain carries TRBV30 and TRBJ1-5, with 9 bases matching TRBD1. The receptor's source is a female donor in good health. The CDR3 region is CAWSVDGTGNQPQHF. In nucleotides, the CDR3 is TGTGCCTGGAGTGTAGACGGGACAGGGAACCAGCCCCAGCATTTT.